Shown below are 31 T cell receptor beta chains from a single sample sequenced in a study of T cell responses to AZD1222 COVID-19 vaccine. Produced via immunoSEQ multiplex PCR; TCRdb's table is partial and in-frame only. The top ten hold roughly 25% of the sample, which has about 69,000 clones, approximately 87% seen once. The material sequenced was peripheral blood, taken 28 days after the second AZD1222 dose. Receptors were obtained from an adult who received the AZD1222 COVID-19 vaccine.

The chain combines TRBV3-1 (or the pseudogene TRBV3-2) with TRBJ2-5; possibly TRBD1 or TRBD2 for D (6 bases each). Trimming left V 4 bases short and J 4 bases short, with 19 bases between. From germline, CDR1 is LGHDT and CDR2 YNNKEL (reference sequence). This CDR3 comprises 16 residues. The DNA for the CDR3 is TGTGCCAGCAGCCCAGGGATGAGGGGGGACACAGAGACCCAGTACTTC. Encoded protein: CASSPGMRGDTETQYF.

At least ten counts were recorded for this clone. The genes are TRBV4-1 and TRBJ2-3; D is tentatively TRBD1 or TRBD2 (5 bases each). V dropped 0 bases and J dropped 4 bases, with 17 bases sitting between them. CDR1 MGHRA and CDR2 YSYEKL come from the germline V gene. The CDR3 consists of 17 residues. The CDR3 here is CASSQDWGMGTSDTQYF. CDR3 nucleotides: TGCGCCAGCAGCCAAGACTGGGGGATGGGTACTTCAGATACGCAGTATTTT.

Only one count was recorded for this clone. The rearrangement links TRBV7-9 to TRBJ2-2; a possible D gene is TRBD1 (6 bases). Germline V lookup: CDR1 SEHNR, CDR2 FQNEAQ (reference sequence). V gave up 6 bases and J gave up 1 base, with 6 bases separating them. CDR3 length: 13 residues. The CDR3 DNA sequence: TGTGCCAGCAGGGACAGGAACACCGGGGAGCTGTTTTTT. Its protein product is CASRDRNTGELFF.

The chain combines TRBV9 with TRBJ2-2; 7 bases align to TRBD1. The CDR3 contains 15 residues. Trimming at V came to 4 bases and at J to 4 bases, leaving 7 bases not matched to a gene. Looked up from germline, CDR1 is SGDLS and CDR2 is YYNGEE. The CDR3 region has the DNA TGTGCCAGCAGCCCCAGGACAGGTCGCACCGGGGAGCTGTTTTTT. Translating it yields CASSPRTGRTGELFF.

The chain has TRBV5-1 and TRBJ1-2; 8 positions agree with TRBD1. The CDR3 totals 14 residues. Germline CDR1 and CDR2: SGHRS and YFSETQ. The trim removed 4 bases at V and 6 bases at J, leaving 8 bases unmatched. The CDR3 sequence: CASSQGQGFNGYTF. The CDR3 nucleotides read TGCGCCAGCAGCCAAGGACAGGGTTTTAATGGCTACACCTTC.

The gene calls are TRBV29-1 and TRBJ1-1; D ambiguous. Germline V gives CDR1 SQVTM, CDR2 ANQGSEA. Trimming left V 4 bases short and J 0 bases short, with 9 bases between. The CDR3 contains 13 residues. The DNA of the CDR3 is TGCAGCGTTGGTATGAACCTGAACACTGAAGCTTTCTTT. Translating gives CSVGMNLNTEAFF.

V usage is TRBV6-2 or TRBV6-3 and J usage is TRBJ1-5, with 10 positions matching TRBD1. Germline V gene sequence: CDR1 MNHEY, CDR2 SVGEGT. CDR3 length: 15 amino acids. The J segment lost 4 bases and the V segment lost 4 bases, leaving 4 bases of the junction unmatched. The CDR3 here is CASSFTGQGNQPQHF. DNA of the CDR3: TGTGCCAGCAGTTTCACGGGACAGGGGAATCAGCCCCAGCATTTT.

The chain recombines TRBV2 with TRBJ1-1; D may be TRBD1 (5 bases). The germline gives CDR1 SNHLY, CDR2 FYNNEI. The length of the CDR3 is 13 residues. The V end lost 6 bases, the J end lost 5 bases, and 13 bases lay between the germline ends. CDR3 bases: TGTGCCAGCAGAGACGGGGGGAGGACTGAAGCTTTCTTT. As protein: CASRDGGRTEAFF.

The rearrangement uses TRBV18 and TRBJ2-7; tentatively, D is TRBD1 (6 bases). Trimming took 3 bases from V and 6 from J, leaving 9 bases between them. The CDR3 runs 12 residues. The germline CDR1 and CDR2 sequences are KGHSH and LQKENI. The CDR3: CASSPKGGEQYF. The CDR3 nucleotides are TGTGCCAGCTCACCGAAAGGGGGCGAGCAGTACTTC.

The chain couples TRBV5-1 to TRBJ1-2; D is undetermined. Germline V gene data show CDR1 as SGHRS and CDR2 as YFSETQ. V shed 2 bases and J shed 9 bases, with 20 bases lying between them. The CDR3 length is 15 residues. CDR3 residues: CASSLKGLGVESYTF. CDR3 DNA: TGCGCCAGCAGCTTAAAGGGTCTCGGCGTTGAGAGCTACACCTTC.

V is TRBV2 and J is TRBJ2-3; a possible D gene is TRBD2 (7 bases). The CDR3 runs to 14 residues. Germline-derived CDR1 and CDR2 are SNHLY and FYNNEI. The V gene lost 7 bases and the J gene lost 2 bases, with 13 bases spanning the gap. This chain's CDR3 is CASMGGLLTDTQYF. For the CDR3, the DNA is TGTGCCAGCATGGGGGGGCTACTCACAGATACGCAGTATTTT.

In its sample, this clone was seen a few times. The chain carries TRBV3-1 (or the pseudogene TRBV3-2) and TRBJ2-7; 8 nucleotides line up with TRBD2. CDR3 length equals 16 residues. V dropped 0 bases and J dropped 1; count of bases not matched to a gene: 5. Germline values: CDR1 LGHDT, CDR2 YNNKEL (reference sequence). The CDR3 DNA is TGTGCCAGCAGCCAAGATTGGAGCGGGGGTTCCTACGAGCAGTACTTC. This translates into CASSQDWSGGSYEQYF.

The chain combines TRBV4-2 with TRBJ1-6; D is possibly TRBD1 (6 bases). Germline V gene data show CDR1 as LGHNA and CDR2 as YNFKEQ. Trimming took off 0 bases at V and 0 bases at J, with 15 bases between the two ends. This CDR3 contains 19 residues. Here the CDR3 reads CASSQDRGMGSSYNSPLHF. The CDR3 DNA sequence: TGTGCCAGCAGCCAAGATAGGGGGATGGGGAGCTCCTATAATTCACCCCTCCACTTT.

Here the CDR3 DNA reads TGTGCCAGCAGCTTGGGACAGGGAGACGAGCAGTACTTC. It encodes CASSLGQGDEQYF. This chain connects TRBV5-4 to TRBJ2-7; 7 bases fit TRBD1. The V and J ends lost 0 bases and 5 bases, in that order; junction bases with no gene match: 2. Germline V lookup: CDR1 SGHNT, CDR2 YYREEE (reference sequence). The CDR3 has 13 residues.

This chain links TRBV7-8 with TRBJ2-7; the match to TRBD2 covers 7 bases. CDR1 is SGHVS, CDR2 FQNEAQ, per germline. The CDR3 covers 18 residues. The V gene end was trimmed by 2 bases and the J gene end by 5 bases; junction bases not matched to a gene: 18. This CDR3 reads CASSLRAGANLDPHEQYF. In nucleotides, the CDR3 is TGTGCCAGCAGCTTAAGGGCGGGAGCCAACCTAGACCCCCACGAGCAGTACTTC.

This clone was observed a single time. The chain links TRBV7-9 to TRBJ1-1; perhaps TRBD1 as D (5 bases). Germline V gene lookup returns CDR1 SEHNR and CDR2 FQNEAQ (reference sequence). There are 12 residues in the CDR3. Trimming left V 3 bases short and J 7 bases short, with 9 bases between. The CDR3 bases are TGTGCCAGCAGCTTTTCTCAGGGTGAAGCTTTCTTT. Its protein is CASSFSQGEAFF.

The rearrangement uses TRBV2 and TRBJ1-1, with D uncertain. The V end was cut by 2 bases, the J end by 5 bases, with 12 bases between. The CDR3 sequence is 14 residues long. CDR1 SNHLY and CDR2 FYNNEI come from the germline V gene. The CDR3 reads CASSERPERTEAFF. The CDR3 DNA is TGTGCCAGCAGTGAAAGGCCTGAACGGACTGAAGCTTTCTTT.

This clone was seen a handful of times. The chain is built from TRBV19 and TRBJ1-2; no reliable D call. The CDR3 is 13 residues long. From germline, CDR1 is LNHDA and CDR2 SQIVND (reference sequence). V was shortened by 7 bases and J by 6 bases, with 15 bases between the two germline ends. In DNA, the CDR3 is TGTGCCAGTACGCTATCAGGCGCCGATGGCTACACCTTC. This translates into CASTLSGADGYTF.

The chain joins TRBV5-1 to TRBJ1-1, with D unresolved. CDR1 SGHRS and CDR2 YFSETQ come from the germline V gene. V lost 0 bases, J lost 2 bases, and 11 bases lay in between. The CDR3 covers 15 residues. CDR3 coding DNA: TGCGCCAGCAGCTTGGATCCGTCAAGCAACACTGAAGCTTTCTTT. Translating gives CASSLDPSSNTEAFF.

The rearrangement links TRBV2 to TRBJ2-7, with D perhaps TRBD2 (5 bases). CDR1 SNHLY and CDR2 FYNNEI come from the germline V gene. V was clipped by 2 bases and J by 1 base, with 9 bases between them. The CDR3 is made up of 14 amino acids. CDR3 bases: TGTGCCAGCAGTGAATCCGGGATTTCCTACGAGCAGTACTTC. Translating gives CASSESGISYEQYF.

The chain joins TRBV7-9 to TRBJ1-4, with 8 bases identical to TRBD1. CDR3 length: 13 residues. The V gene end was trimmed by 4 bases and the J gene end by 8 bases; junction bases not matched to a gene: 3. The germline gives CDR1 SEHNR, CDR2 FQNEAQ (reference sequence). CDR3 sequence reads: CASSSRQGEKLFF. DNA for the CDR3: TGTGCCAGCAGCTCCAGACAGGGGGAAAAACTGTTTTTT.

This chain connects TRBV10-3 to TRBJ2-3, with 11 positions matching TRBD1. This CDR3 spans 17 amino acids. Germline V lookup: CDR1 ENHRY, CDR2 SYGVKD. V shed 6 bases and J 1 base; nucleotides not matched to a gene: 9. DNA for the CDR3: TGTGCCATCAGGGACAGGGGGCCCTCTTTGGGCACAGATACGCAGTATTTT. This translates into CAIRDRGPSLGTDTQYF.

This clone occurred a few times. The chain couples TRBV15 to TRBJ2-6; D is unresolved. Looked up from germline, CDR1 is LNHNV and CDR2 is YYDKDF (reference sequence). The V end lost 5 bases, the J end lost 0 bases, and 5 bases lay between the germline ends. This CDR3 contains 14 residues. CDR3 residues: CATSGPSGANVLTF. CDR3 bases: TGTGCCACCAGCGGACCCTCTGGGGCCAACGTCCTGACTTTC.

This clone was recorded once. The chain has TRBV20-1 and TRBJ2-3; the match to TRBD2 covers 8 bases. V gave up 4 bases and J gave up 2 bases; unmatched junction bases: 11. CDR1 is DFQATT, CDR2 SNEGSKA, per germline (reference sequence). The CDR3 covers 16 residues. Written as DNA, the CDR3 is TGCAGTGCTATTGAGGTCGGGGGGGATCACACAGATACGCAGTATTTT. Its protein product is CSAIEVGGDHTDTQYF.

This clone was recorded a few times. The chain is built from TRBV6-5 and TRBJ1-1; D is unresolved. CDR3 length: 15 amino acids. V dropped 4 bases and J dropped 3 bases, with 15 bases sitting between them. Germline loops: CDR1 MNHEY, CDR2 SVGAGI. The DNA of the CDR3 is TGTGCCAGCAGTTCGGGCAGGTCAGGTGACACTGAAGCTTTCTTT. Protein sequence: CASSSGRSGDTEAFF.

This clone was counted a few times. This chain uses TRBV7-2 with TRBJ2-2, with 9 positions matching TRBD1. The trim removed 5 bases at V and 7 bases at J, leaving 14 bases unmatched. The length of the CDR3 is 17 residues. Germline lookup yields CDR1 SGHTA and CDR2 FQGNSA. DNA for the CDR3: TGTGCCAGCAGCCCGGGACAGGGAAACCCCAGAGGCGGGGAGCTGTTTTTT. The encoded protein is CASSPGQGNPRGGELFF.

The chain carries TRBV5-1 and TRBJ1-3; D perhaps matches TRBD1 (5 bases). Looked up from germline, CDR1 is SGHRS and CDR2 is YFSETQ. The CDR3 is 15 residues long. Trimming shortened V by 2 bases and J by 0 bases, and 9 bases separated the two germline ends. CDR3 region: CASSFAGSSGNTIYF. The CDR3 DNA sequence: TGCGCCAGCAGCTTTGCAGGGAGCTCTGGAAACACCATATATTTT.

For the CDR3, the DNA is TGTGCCAGCAGCTTAGGGGGGGATCTTAGGAACATTACCATGTGGAATCAGCCCCAGCATTTT. Amino acids: CASSLGGDLRNITMWNQPQHF. The rearrangement links TRBV7-8 to TRBJ1-5; maybe TRBD1 (5 bases). Deletions cut 1 base from V and 4 bases from J, with 29 bases between. CDR3 length equals 21 residues. Germline lookup yields CDR1 SGHVS and CDR2 FQNEAQ.

The chain has TRBV7-2 and TRBJ2-7, with D uncertain. Trimming shortened V by 2 bases and J by 2 bases, and 7 bases separated the two germline ends. The CDR3 contains 13 residues. Germline loops: CDR1 SGHTA, CDR2 FQGNSA. CDR3 loop: CASSLPGTYEQYF. CDR3 coding DNA: TGTGCCAGCAGCTTACCGGGCACCTACGAGCAGTACTTC.

CDR3 nucleotides: TGTGCCACCAGTGACCCGTTGGGGCGGGACAATGAGCAGTTCTTC. It yields the protein CATSDPLGRDNEQFF. The chain carries TRBV24-1 and TRBJ2-1; D is perhaps TRBD1 or TRBD2 (5 bases each). The CDR3 covers 15 residues. V gave up 4 bases and J gave up 5 bases, with 14 bases separating them. Germline V gives CDR1 KGHDR, CDR2 SFDVKD.

V is TRBV5-6 and J is TRBJ2-5; TRBD1 aligns across 10 bases. The CDR3 runs to 13 residues. CDR1 is SGHDT and CDR2 is YYEEEE in the germline V gene. The ends lost 4 bases at V and 5 bases at J; junction bases unmatched: 2. This chain's CDR3 is CASSGTGAETQYF. The CDR3 nucleotides read TGTGCCAGCAGCGGGACAGGGGCGGAGACCCAGTACTTC.